Sequencing of this T cell receptor (beta chain) was carried out in a study of STAT5B mutations in CD4+ large granular lymphocyte leukemia. Controls came from buffy coats of healthy blood donors. Sequencing was performed with immunoSEQ multiplex PCR; in TCRdb, only in-frame clones are kept and a portion is missing. The sample consists of 45,000 to 55,000 clones, 70% of them appearing once. The sequencing input was CD4+ T cells from blood buffy coats. The clonotype was recovered from a human donor in good health.

Written as DNA, the CDR3 is TGTGCCAGTAGTGCTACTAGCAGCGACTACAATGAGCAGTTCTTC. Protein product: CASSATSSDYNEQFF. The chain combines TRBV19 with TRBJ2-1, with D possibly TRBD2 on 6 matching bases. This CDR3 has 15 residues. V was shortened by 5 bases and J by 3 bases, with 14 bases between the two germline ends. Per the germline V gene, CDR1 is LNHDA and CDR2 is SQIVND (reference sequence).